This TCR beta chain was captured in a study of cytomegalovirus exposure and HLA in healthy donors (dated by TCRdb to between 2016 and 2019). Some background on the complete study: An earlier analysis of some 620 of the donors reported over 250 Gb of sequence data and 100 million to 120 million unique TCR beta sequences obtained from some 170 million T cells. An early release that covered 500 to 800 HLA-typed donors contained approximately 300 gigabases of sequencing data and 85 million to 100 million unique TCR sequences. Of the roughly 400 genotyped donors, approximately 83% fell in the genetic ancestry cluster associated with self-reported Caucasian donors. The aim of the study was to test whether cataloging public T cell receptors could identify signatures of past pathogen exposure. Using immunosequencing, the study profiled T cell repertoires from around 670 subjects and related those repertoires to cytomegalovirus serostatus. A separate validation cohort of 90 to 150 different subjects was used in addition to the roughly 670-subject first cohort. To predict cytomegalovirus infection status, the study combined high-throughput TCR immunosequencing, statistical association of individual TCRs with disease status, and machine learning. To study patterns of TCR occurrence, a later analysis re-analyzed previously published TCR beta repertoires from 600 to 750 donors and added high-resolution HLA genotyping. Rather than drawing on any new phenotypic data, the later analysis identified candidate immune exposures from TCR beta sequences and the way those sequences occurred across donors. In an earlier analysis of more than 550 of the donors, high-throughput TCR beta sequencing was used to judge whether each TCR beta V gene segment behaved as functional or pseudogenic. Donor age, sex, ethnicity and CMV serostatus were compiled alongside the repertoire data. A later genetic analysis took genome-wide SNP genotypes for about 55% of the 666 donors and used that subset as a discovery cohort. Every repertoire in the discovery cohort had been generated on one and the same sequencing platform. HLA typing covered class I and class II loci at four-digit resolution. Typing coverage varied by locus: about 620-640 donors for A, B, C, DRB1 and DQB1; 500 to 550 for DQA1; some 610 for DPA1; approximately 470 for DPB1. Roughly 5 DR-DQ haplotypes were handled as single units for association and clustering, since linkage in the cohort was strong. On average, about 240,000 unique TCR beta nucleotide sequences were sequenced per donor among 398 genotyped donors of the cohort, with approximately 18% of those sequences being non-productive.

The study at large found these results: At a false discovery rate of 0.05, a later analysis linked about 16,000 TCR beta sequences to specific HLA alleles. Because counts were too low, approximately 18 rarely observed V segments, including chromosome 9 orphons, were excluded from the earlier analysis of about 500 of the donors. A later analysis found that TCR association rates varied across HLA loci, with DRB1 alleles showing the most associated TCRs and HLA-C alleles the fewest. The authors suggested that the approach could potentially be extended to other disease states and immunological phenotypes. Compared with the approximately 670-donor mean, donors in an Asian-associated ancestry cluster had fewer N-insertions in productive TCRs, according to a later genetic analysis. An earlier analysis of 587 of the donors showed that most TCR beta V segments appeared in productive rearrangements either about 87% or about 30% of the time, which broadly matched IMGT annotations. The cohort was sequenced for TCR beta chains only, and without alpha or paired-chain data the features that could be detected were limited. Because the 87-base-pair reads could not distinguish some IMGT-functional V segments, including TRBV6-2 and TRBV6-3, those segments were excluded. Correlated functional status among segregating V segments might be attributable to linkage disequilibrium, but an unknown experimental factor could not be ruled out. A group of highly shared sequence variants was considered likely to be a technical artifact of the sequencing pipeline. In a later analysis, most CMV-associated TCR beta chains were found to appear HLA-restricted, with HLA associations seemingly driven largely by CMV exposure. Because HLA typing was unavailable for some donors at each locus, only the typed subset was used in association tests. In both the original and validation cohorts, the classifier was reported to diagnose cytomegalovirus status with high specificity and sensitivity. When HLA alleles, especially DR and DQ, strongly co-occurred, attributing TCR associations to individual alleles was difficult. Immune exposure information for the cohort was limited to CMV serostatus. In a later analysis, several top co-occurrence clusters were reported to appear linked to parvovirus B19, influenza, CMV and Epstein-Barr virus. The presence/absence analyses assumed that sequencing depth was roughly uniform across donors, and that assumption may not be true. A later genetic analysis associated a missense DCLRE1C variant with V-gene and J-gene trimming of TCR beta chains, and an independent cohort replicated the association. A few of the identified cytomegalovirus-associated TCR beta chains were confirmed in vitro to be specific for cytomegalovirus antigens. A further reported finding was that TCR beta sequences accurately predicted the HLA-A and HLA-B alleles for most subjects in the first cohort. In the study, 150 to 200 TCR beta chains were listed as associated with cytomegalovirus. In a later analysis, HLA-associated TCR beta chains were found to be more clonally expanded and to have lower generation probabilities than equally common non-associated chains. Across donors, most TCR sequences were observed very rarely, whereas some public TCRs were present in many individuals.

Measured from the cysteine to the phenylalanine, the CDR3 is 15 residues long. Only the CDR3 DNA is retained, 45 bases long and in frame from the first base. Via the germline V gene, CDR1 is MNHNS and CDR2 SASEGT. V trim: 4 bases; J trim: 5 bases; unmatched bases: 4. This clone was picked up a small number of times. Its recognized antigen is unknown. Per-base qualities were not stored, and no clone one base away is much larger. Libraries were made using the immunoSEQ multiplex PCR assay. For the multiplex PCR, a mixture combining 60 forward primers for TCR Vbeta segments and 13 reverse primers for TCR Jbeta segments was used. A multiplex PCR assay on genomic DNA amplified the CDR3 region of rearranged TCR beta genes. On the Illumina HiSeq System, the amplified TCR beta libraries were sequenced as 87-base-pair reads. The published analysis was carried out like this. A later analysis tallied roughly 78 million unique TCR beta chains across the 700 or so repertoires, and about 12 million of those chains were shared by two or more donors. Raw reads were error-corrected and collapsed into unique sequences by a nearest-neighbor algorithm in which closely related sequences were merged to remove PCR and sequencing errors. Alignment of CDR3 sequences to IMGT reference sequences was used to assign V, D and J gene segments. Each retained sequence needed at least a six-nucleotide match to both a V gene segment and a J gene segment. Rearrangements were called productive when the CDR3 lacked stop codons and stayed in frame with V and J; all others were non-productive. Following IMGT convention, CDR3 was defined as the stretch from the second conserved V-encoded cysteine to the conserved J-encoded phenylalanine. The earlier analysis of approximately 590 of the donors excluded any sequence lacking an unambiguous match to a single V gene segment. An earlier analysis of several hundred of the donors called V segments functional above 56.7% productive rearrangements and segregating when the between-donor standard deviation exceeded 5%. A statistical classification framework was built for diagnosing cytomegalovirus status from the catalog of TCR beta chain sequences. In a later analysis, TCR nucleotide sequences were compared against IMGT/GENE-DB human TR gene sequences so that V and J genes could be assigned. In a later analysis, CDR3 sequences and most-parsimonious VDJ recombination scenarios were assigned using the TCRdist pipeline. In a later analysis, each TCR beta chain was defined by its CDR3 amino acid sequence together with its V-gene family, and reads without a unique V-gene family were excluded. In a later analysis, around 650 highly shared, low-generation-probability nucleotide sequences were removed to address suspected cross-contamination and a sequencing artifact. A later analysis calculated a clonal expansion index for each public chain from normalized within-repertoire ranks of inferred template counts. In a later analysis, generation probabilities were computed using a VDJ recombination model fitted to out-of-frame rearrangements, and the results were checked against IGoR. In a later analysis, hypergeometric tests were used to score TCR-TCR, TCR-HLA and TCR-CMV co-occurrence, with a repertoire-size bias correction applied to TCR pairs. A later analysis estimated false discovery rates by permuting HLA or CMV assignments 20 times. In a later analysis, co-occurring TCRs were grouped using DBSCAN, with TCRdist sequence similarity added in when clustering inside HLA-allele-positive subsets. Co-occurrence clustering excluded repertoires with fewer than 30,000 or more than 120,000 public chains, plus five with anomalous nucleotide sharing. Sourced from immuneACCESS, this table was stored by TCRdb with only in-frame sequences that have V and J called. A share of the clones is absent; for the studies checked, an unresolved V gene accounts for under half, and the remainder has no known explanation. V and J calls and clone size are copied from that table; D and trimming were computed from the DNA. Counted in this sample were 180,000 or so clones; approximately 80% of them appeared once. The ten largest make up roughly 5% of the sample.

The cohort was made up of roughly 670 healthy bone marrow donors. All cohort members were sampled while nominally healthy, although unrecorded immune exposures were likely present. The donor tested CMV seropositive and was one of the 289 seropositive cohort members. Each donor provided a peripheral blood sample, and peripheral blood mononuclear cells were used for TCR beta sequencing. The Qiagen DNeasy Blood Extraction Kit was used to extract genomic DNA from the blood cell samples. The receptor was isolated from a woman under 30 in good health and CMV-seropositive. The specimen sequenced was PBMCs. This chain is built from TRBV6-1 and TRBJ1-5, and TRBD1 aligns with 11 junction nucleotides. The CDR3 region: CASSADRGLHQPQHF. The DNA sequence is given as TGTGCCAGCAGTGCGGACAGGGGGCTCCATCAGCCCCAGCATTTT.